The present T cell receptor beta chain was sequenced within a study of cytomegalovirus exposure and HLA in healthy donors. Assay: immunoSEQ multiplex PCR; the TCRdb copy retains only in-frame clones and omits some. This repertoire shows about 79,000 clones, more than 85% found once; its top ten account for 3.6%. This receptor was obtained from a woman aged 25 to 39 in good health and CMV-seronegative. What was sequenced was PBMCs.

CDR3 amino acids: CASSRVMANTEAFF. CDR3 DNA sequence: TGCGCCAGCAGCCGTGTCATGGCGAACACTGAAGCTTTCTTT. V gene TRBV4-1 combines with J gene TRBJ1-1, with D hard to call. CDR1 and CDR2 from the germline V gene are MGHRA and YSYEKL. The CDR3 covers 14 residues. Trimming left V 4 bases short and J 1 base short, with 10 bases between.